A selection of T cell receptor beta chains follows, all from one sample in a study of radiotherapy plus CTLA-4 blockade in lung cancer. The assay was immunoSEQ multiplex PCR, and TCRdb's table has in-frame clones only and misses some. The data contain 95,000 to 150,000 clones, about nine tenths of them singletons. The specimen was peripheral blood, collected from a patient treated with radiotherapy plus ipilimumab. These receptors came from a human donor with non-small cell lung cancer that progressed on radiotherapy plus ipilimumab. Both conserved end residues are part of each CDR3. D genes are given only for firm matches. Size is stated for part of the rows, as once, few or many counts, or as a class when the clone is expanded.

V: TRBV2
J: TRBJ1-4
D: -
size: -
CDR3: CASSTTPTNEKLFF
DNA: TGTGCCAGCAGTACGACCCCAACTAATGAAAAACTGTTTTTT

V: TRBV29-1
J: TRBJ2-1
D: -
size: -
CDR3: CSLRGSYNEQFF
DNA: TGCAGTCTGAGGGGTAGCTACAATGAGCAGTTCTTC

V: TRBV7-2
J: TRBJ1-5
D: -
size: -
CDR3: CASSLEWGQPQHF
DNA: TGTGCCAGCAGCTTAGAGTGGGGTCAGCCCCAGCATTTT

V: TRBV29-1
J: TRBJ1-2
D: -
size: -
CDR3: CSVVLGGYGYTF
DNA: TGCAGCGTTGTACTCGGCGGCTATGGCTACACCTTC

V: TRBV6-1
J: TRBJ2-5
D: -
size: -
CDR3: CASSALRGRETQYF
DNA: TGTGCCAGCAGTGCCCTAAGGGGAAGGGAGACCCAGTACTTC

V: TRBV14
J: TRBJ1-2
D: TRBD1
size: -
CDR3: CASSPLYPAGQGTVVHGYTF
DNA: TGTGCCAGCAGCCCTTTATATCCCGCGGGACAGGGAACGGTCGTACATGGCTACACCTTC

V: TRBV10-1
J: TRBJ2-1
D: -
size: once
CDR3: CASSSGGQQFF
DNA: TGCGCCAGCTCCTCCGGCGGTCAGCAGTTCTTC

V: TRBV7-8
J: TRBJ1-1
D: -
size: -
CDR3: CASSDRLNTEAFF
DNA: TGTGCCAGCAGTGACAGGTTGAACACTGAAGCTTTCTTT

V: TRBV2
J: TRBJ2-3
D: -
size: -
CDR3: CASSGDTQYF
DNA: TGTGCCAGCAGTGGGGATACGCAGTATTTT

V: TRBV7-3
J: TRBJ2-1
D: -
size: -
CDR3: CASSLTALGNEQFF
DNA: TGTGCCAGCAGCTTAACGGCGCTAGGGAATGAGCAGTTCTTC